This T cell receptor beta chain was sequenced in a study of T-cell reconstitution after alpha-beta-depleted transplantation in children (dated by TCRdb to about 2016). Background on the whole study: T-cell immune reconstitution after TCRalphabeta/CD19-depleted allogeneic hematopoietic cell transplantation in children was quantitatively tracked in the study by means of TCR repertoire profiling.

This clonotype was seen repeatedly, ten times or more. Which antigen it targets is not known. Base qualities are missing; no much larger clone stands one base away. At the junction V is shortened by 1 base and J by 0 bases, with 8 bases in between. From the cysteine up to the phenylalanine, the CDR3 has a length of 15 residues. CDR3 DNA is the only sequence kept; it has 45 bases, read in frame from the first base. CDR1 SGHKS and CDR2 YYEKEE were looked up in the germline V gene (reference sequence). Receptor amplification or capture employed PCR. The run used an Illumina HiSeq 2500. Molecular barcoding was employed in the preparation of TCR libraries, with unique molecular identifiers being used to normalize TCRbeta repertoire quantification. The raw public data were reprocessed by TCRdb itself: fastp quality trimming at Q25, MiXCR clonotype calling, in-frame beta chains only. Entries are consolidated by CDR3 protein sequence, retaining the most common genes and DNA. Within this sample are 640,000 or so distinct CDR3 sequences, with 16% of them counted one time only. Jointly, the top ten make up around 0.96% of the sample.

This receptor was obtained from a human donor who donated a stem cell graft to a child with acute myeloid leukemia. Recombination linked TRBV5-5 to TRBJ2-1; TRBD1 is a weak D gene call, 5 bases matching. Source: PBMCs from the stem cell graft donor, taken from the stem cell graft. Here the CDR3 is given as CASSLIGASYNEQFF. The bases are TGTGCCAGCAGCTTGATAGGGGCCTCCTACAATGAGCAGTTCTTC.